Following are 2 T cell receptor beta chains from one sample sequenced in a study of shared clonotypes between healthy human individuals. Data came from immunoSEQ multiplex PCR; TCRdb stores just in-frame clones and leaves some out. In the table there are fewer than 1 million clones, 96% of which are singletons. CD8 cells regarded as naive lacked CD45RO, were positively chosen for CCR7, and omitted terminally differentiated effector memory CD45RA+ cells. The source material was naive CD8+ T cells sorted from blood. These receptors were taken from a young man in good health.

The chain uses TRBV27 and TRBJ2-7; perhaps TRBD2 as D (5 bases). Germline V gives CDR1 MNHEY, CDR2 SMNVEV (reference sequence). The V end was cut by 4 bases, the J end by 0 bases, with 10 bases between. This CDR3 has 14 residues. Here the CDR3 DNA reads TGTGCCAGCAGTTGGACTTTGAGCTCCTACGAGCAGTACTTC. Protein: CASSWTLSSYEQYF.

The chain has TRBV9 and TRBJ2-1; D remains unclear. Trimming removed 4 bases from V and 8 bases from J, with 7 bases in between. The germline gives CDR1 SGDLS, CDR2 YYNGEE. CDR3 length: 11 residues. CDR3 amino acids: CASSRTYEQFF. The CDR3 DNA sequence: TGTGCCAGCAGCCGTACTTATGAGCAGTTCTTC.